The 21 T cell receptor beta chains in this list originate from one sample, sequenced in a study of shared clonotypes between healthy human individuals. The protocol was immunoSEQ multiplex PCR, while the TCRdb copy is restricted to in-frame clones and leaves out a portion. The sample includes more than 2,000,000 clones, 93% of them seen just once. The sequenced sample consisted of naive CD4+ T cells from PBMCs. Subset here: CD45RA+ positively selected. The receptors here all came from a man younger than 30 in good health. Some clones in this sample may be carry-over from other donors' samples.

The chain has TRBV28 and TRBJ2-1; D is ambiguous. CDR1 and CDR2 from the germline V gene are MDHEN and SYDVKM. The CDR3 has 15 amino acids. V was cut by 5 bases and J by 4 bases, with 15 bases left in between. Here the CDR3 reads CASSQPGKGYNEQFF. Written as DNA, the CDR3 is TGTGCCAGCAGTCAACCGGGCAAAGGGTACAATGAGCAGTTCTTC. The whole variable domain, remainder taken from reference TRBV28 and TRBJ2-1, is DVKVTQSSRYLVKRTGEKVFLECVQDMDHENMFWYRQDPGLGLRLIYFSYDVKMKEKGDIPEGYSVSREKKERFSLILESASTNQTSMYLCASSQPGKGYNEQFFGPGTRLTVL.

The chain carries TRBV15 and TRBJ2-5; 7 nucleotides line up with TRBD1. The CDR3 contains 14 residues. Germline-derived CDR1 and CDR2 are LNHNV and YYDKDF (reference sequence). With 1 base clipped from V and 4 bases from J, the junction kept 3 bases outside the gene matches. This CDR3 is CATSRAPGGETQYF. The CDR3 DNA is TGTGCCACCAGCAGAGCCCCAGGGGGAGAGACCCAGTACTTC.

This clone came up a few times. The chain combines TRBV19 with TRBJ2-2; D possibly corresponds to TRBD1 (5 bases). The ends were cut back, 3 bases at V and 10 bases at J, with 12 bases in the middle. From germline, CDR1 is LNHDA and CDR2 SQIVND (reference sequence). This CDR3 comprises 13 residues. CDR3 loop: CASSIHLGPELFF. The CDR3 DNA reads as TGTGCCAGTAGTATCCATCTGGGGCCGGAGCTGTTTTTT.

The gene calls are TRBV28 and TRBJ2-3; D possibly matches TRBD1 or TRBD2 (5 bases each). The germline V gene encodes CDR1 MDHEN and CDR2 SYDVKM. Trimming shortened V by 5 bases and J by 3 bases, and 12 bases separated the two germline ends. The CDR3 contains 14 residues. CDR3 bases: TGTGCCAGCAGTCCGATTGGGGGAACAGATACGCAGTATTTT. It encodes CASSPIGGTDTQYF.

The chain links TRBV28 to TRBJ1-1; TRBD1 is a possible D gene (5 bases). The V gene lost 8 bases and the J gene lost 4 bases, with 14 bases spanning the gap. The germline V gene encodes CDR1 MDHEN and CDR2 SYDVKM. The CDR3 loop spans 13 amino acids. CDR3: CASPRGDGTEAFF. The CDR3 DNA reads as TGTGCCAGCCCTCGAGGGGACGGCACTGAAGCTTTCTTT.

The chain is built from TRBV28 and TRBJ2-1; D call uncertain. This CDR3 contains 12 residues. CDR1 and CDR2 (germline): MDHEN, SYDVKM. Trimming shortened V by 7 bases and J by 6 bases, and 10 bases separated the two germline ends. Here the CDR3 reads CASIGPFNEQFF. CDR3 nucleotide sequence: TGTGCCAGCATCGGGCCTTTCAATGAGCAGTTCTTC. The whole variable domain, filled in from reference TRBV28 and TRBJ2-1, reads DVKVTQSSRYLVKRTGEKVFLECVQDMDHENMFWYRQDPGLGLRLIYFSYDVKMKEKGDIPEGYSVSREKKERFSLILESASTNQTSMYLCASIGPFNEQFFGPGTRLTVL.

The chain recombines TRBV27 with TRBJ1-2; 8 bases line up with TRBD1. After removal of 6 bases from V and 8 bases from J, the junction contained 11 bases not matched to a gene. The CDR3 runs 14 residues. Germline V gene data show CDR1 as MNHEY and CDR2 as SMNVEV (reference sequence). The CDR3 nucleotides read TGTGCCAGCAGGGGGACAGGATGGGAATCGGGCTACACCTTC. It yields the protein CASRGTGWESGYTF.

V and J are TRBV10-1 and TRBJ2-5; D gene uncertain. Germline CDR1 is WNHNN and CDR2 is SYGVQD (reference sequence). This CDR3 comprises 15 residues. Trimming shortened V by 2 bases and J by 4 bases, and 14 bases separated the two germline ends. The CDR3 loop reads CASSEGLGLGETQYF. CDR3 DNA sequence: TGCGCCAGCAGTGAGGGGTTAGGGCTCGGAGAGACCCAGTACTTC.

This clone was observed once. The J gene is TRBJ2-7, the V gene TRBV5-8; 13 bases line up with TRBD2. V lost 4 bases and J lost 4; bases outside the gene matches: 5. The V gene's germline CDR1 is SGHTS and CDR2 YDEGEE. The CDR3 loop spans 15 amino acids. The CDR3 here is CASSPGLAGLYEQYF. The CDR3 DNA reads TGTGCCAGCAGCCCGGGACTAGCGGGATTATACGAGCAGTACTTC. Supplemented by reference TRBV5-8 and TRBJ2-7, the full variable domain reads EAGVTQSPTHLIKTRGQQATLRCSPISGHTSVYWYQQALGLGLQFLLWYDEGEERNRGNFPPRFSGRQFPNYSSELNVNALELEDSALYLCASSPGLAGLYEQYFGPGTRLTVT.

V usage is TRBV9 and J usage is TRBJ2-7; D unresolved. The CDR3 loop spans 14 amino acids. With 2 bases removed from V and 5 bases from J, the gap between germline ends came to 14 bases. Germline assignment: CDR1 SGDLS and CDR2 YYNGEE. The CDR3 spells CASSVSRAPHEQYF. CDR3 DNA sequence: TGTGCCAGCAGCGTGTCTAGGGCCCCTCACGAGCAGTACTTC.

This chain joins TRBV28 and TRBJ1-4; D uncertain. The germline gives CDR1 MDHEN, CDR2 SYDVKM. V lost 3 bases and J lost 5, with 16 bases in between. This CDR3 comprises 16 residues. CDR3 loop: CASSFRVRQWNEKLFF. The CDR3 DNA reads TGTGCCAGCAGTTTTAGAGTCAGGCAGTGGAATGAAAAACTGTTTTTT.

The chain is built from TRBV5-4 and TRBJ2-3; 8 positions agree with TRBD1. CDR1 is SGHNT and CDR2 is YYREEE in the germline V gene (reference sequence). V was pared by 4 bases and J by 1 base, with 5 bases of the junction left unmatched. The CDR3 is 15 residues long. CDR3 residues: CASSVGGQGTDTQYF. The CDR3 DNA reads TGTGCCAGCAGCGTGGGGGGACAGGGCACAGATACGCAGTATTTT.

V and J are TRBV11-3 and TRBJ2-1, with 9 nucleotides matching TRBD2. Losses at the gene ends were 5 bases for V and 9 bases for J; bases not matched to a gene: 11. CDR1 is SGHNT and CDR2 is YENEEA in the germline V gene. The CDR3 is made up of 15 amino acids. The CDR3 region is CASSHRVAGATEQFF. The CDR3 nucleotides read TGTGCCAGCAGCCACCGAGTAGCGGGAGCTACTGAGCAGTTCTTC.

J is TRBJ2-2 and V is TRBV25-1, with D tentatively TRBD1 (6 bases). Germline CDR1 and CDR2: MGHDK and SYGVNS. V was cut by 4 bases and J by 4 bases, with 13 bases left in between. The CDR3 runs 15 residues. In DNA form, the CDR3 reads TGTGCCAGCAGTGCCCCGCTGGACAGCACCGGGGAGCTGTTTTTT. Translating gives CASSAPLDSTGELFF.

This clone was observed a single time. The chain carries TRBV5-1 and TRBJ2-5, with D unresolved. The V end lost 5 bases, the J end lost 7 bases, and 9 bases lay between the germline ends. The CDR3 spans 11 residues. Germline V gene sequence: CDR1 SGHRS, CDR2 YFSETQ. The CDR3 loop is CASSLPGTQYF. The CDR3 coding sequence is TGCGCCAGCAGTCTGCCTGGGACCCAGTACTTC. The full variable domain, rest sourced from reference TRBV5-1 and TRBJ2-5, is KAGVTQTPRYLIKTRGQQVTLSCSPISGHRSVSWYQQTPGQGLQFLFEYFSETQRNKGNFPGRFSGRQFSNSRSEMNVSTLELGDSALYLCASSLPGTQYFGPGTRLLVL.

The chain couples TRBV10-3 to TRBJ1-5; a weak D match, TRBD1 (6 bases). The CDR3 is made up of 14 amino acids. The V end was cut by 4 bases, the J end by 3 bases, with 10 bases between. Germline V lookup: CDR1 ENHRY, CDR2 SYGVKD. CDR3 in DNA: TGTGCCATCAGTGGAACAGGGAACAATCAGCCCCAGCATTTT. Translation: CAISGTGNNQPQHF.

This chain links TRBV5-1 with TRBJ2-3; TRBD2 aligns across 9 bases. From germline, CDR1 is SGHRS and CDR2 YFSETQ. The CDR3 is made up of 15 amino acids. J gave up 1 base and V 6 bases, and 6 bases lay outside the gene matches. The chain's CDR3 is CASTQLAGGTDTQYF. CDR3 nucleotides: TGCGCCAGCACCCAACTAGCGGGTGGCACAGATACGCAGTATTTT.

The genes are TRBV7-9 and TRBJ1-4; D is uncertain. The CDR3 spans 14 residues. V was trimmed by 2 bases and J by 8 bases, leaving 12 bases between them. From germline, CDR1 is SEHNR and CDR2 FQNEAQ (reference sequence). The CDR3 loop is CASSLQVDQEKLFF. In DNA, the CDR3 is TGTGCCAGCAGCTTACAGGTAGATCAAGAAAAACTGTTTTTT.

This clone showed up just a few times. The gene calls are TRBV29-1 and TRBJ1-1, with a possible D match to TRBD1 (6 bases). The V end was cut by 4 bases, the J end by 2 bases, with 11 bases between. Germline V lookup: CDR1 SQVTM, CDR2 ANQGSEA. The CDR3 spans 13 residues. The CDR3: CSVAGQINTEAFF. In DNA form, the CDR3 reads TGCAGCGTTGCTGGACAGATCAACACTGAAGCTTTCTTT.

Details on this clone: Other DNA sequences in the sample encode the same CDR3. J is TRBJ1-5 and V is TRBV30; D is undetermined. The germline CDR1 and CDR2 sequences are GTSNPN and SVGIG (reference sequence). V was clipped by 0 bases and J by 5 bases, with 8 bases between them. CDR3 size: 13 residues. The CDR3: CAWSVRADQPQHF. The CDR3 nucleotides are TGTGCCTGGAGTGTACGGGCGGATCAGCCCCAGCATTTT.

The chain combines TRBV5-1 with TRBJ2-1; D is possibly TRBD1 or TRBD2 (5 bases each). This CDR3 spans 16 amino acids. V was cut by 4 bases and J by 6 bases, with 20 bases left in between. Germline V gene sequence: CDR1 SGHRS, CDR2 YFSETQ. CDR3 in DNA: TGCGCCAGCAGCGCCCCCGGGACGGCGTTTCTCAATGAGCAGTTCTTC. Encoded protein: CASSAPGTAFLNEQFF.